A single sample is the source of the 25 T cell receptor beta chains below, sequenced in a study of OX40 agonist ivuxolimab in advanced cancers. The repertoire was sequenced with immunoSEQ multiplex PCR; TCRdb's copy has only in-frame clones and lacks some. The sample has about 83,000 clones, approximately 92% seen once. The sample in question was CD4+ or CD8+ T cells sorted from blood, obtained in a trial of the OX40 agonist ivuxolimab. The receptors shown here come from an adult with an advanced solid tumor such as melanoma, head and neck, liver or kidney cancer.

This clone was seen once. V is TRBV27 and J is TRBJ1-1; D unclear. This CDR3 has 14 amino acids. Trimming pared 2 bases from V and 4 bases from J, leaving 11 bases between. Germline CDR1 reads MNHEY; CDR2 reads SMNVEV (reference sequence). The CDR3 DNA reads TGTGCCAGCAGTTTAATTACGGGAGGCACTGAAGCTTTCTTT. Its protein product is CASSLITGGTEAFF.

The V call is TRBV6-5, the J call TRBJ1-1, with D tentatively TRBD1 (6 bases). Trimming stripped 7 bases from V and 6 bases from J, with 9 bases between. The CDR3 has 11 residues. The germline CDR1 and CDR2 sequences are MNHEY and SVGAGI. In DNA, the CDR3 is TGTGCCAGCAATCAGGGGTCTGAAGCTTTCTTT. This translates into CASNQGSEAFF.

The rearrangement uses TRBV4-3 and TRBJ2-7, with D tentatively TRBD1 (5 bases). This CDR3 has 14 residues. V shed 1 base and J shed 4 bases, with 11 bases lying between them. Germline lookup yields CDR1 LGHNA and CDR2 YSLEER. The DNA of the CDR3 is TGCGCCAGCAGCCAAGGGACACAATCTTACGAGCAGTACTTC. The encoded protein is CASSQGTQSYEQYF.

V is TRBV18 and J is TRBJ1-2; TRBD1 matches 11 bases. Germline lookup yields CDR1 KGHSH and CDR2 LQKENI. The CDR3 extends over 18 amino acids. The trim removed 2 bases at V and 4 bases at J, leaving 12 bases unmatched. The CDR3, as DNA: TGTGCCAGCTCACCAGGTTGGACAGGGGGCGCGAGTACCTATGGCTACACCTTC. Protein sequence: CASSPGWTGGASTYGYTF.

This clone was detected once. The genes are TRBV5-1 and TRBJ1-1; D gene unclear. V was shortened by 0 bases and J by 5 bases, with 14 bases between the two germline ends. Germline CDR1 SGHRS, CDR2 YFSETQ. This CDR3 is 15 amino acids long. This chain's CDR3 is CASSLEPLHWTEAFF. The CDR3 region has the DNA TGCGCCAGCAGCTTGGAGCCCTTGCATTGGACTGAAGCTTTCTTT.

This clone was counted only a few times. The chain uses TRBV6-1 and TRBJ1-5; no definite D call. CDR3 length: 12 amino acids. The V gene lost 0 bases and the J gene lost 6 bases, with 3 bases spanning the gap. Germline-derived CDR1 and CDR2 are MNHNS and SASEGT. CDR3 DNA: TGTGCCAGCAGTGAAGCGCTTCAGCCCCAGCATTTT. It encodes CASSEALQPQHF.

As to this clone: The same CDR3 arises from other DNA sequences in this sample as well. CDR3 sequence (DNA): TGTGCCAGCAGCTCTTCATGGGGCGCTGAAGCTTTCTTT. Translating gives CASSSSWGAEAFF. The V call is TRBV5-6, the J call TRBJ1-1; TRBD1 might be the D (5 bases). V was clipped by 3 bases and J by 6 bases, with 12 bases between them. Germline loops: CDR1 SGHDT, CDR2 YYEEEE. The CDR3 covers 13 residues.

This chain uses TRBV18 with TRBJ2-7, with D possibly being TRBD1 (6 bases). V dropped 3 bases and J dropped 5 bases, with 8 bases sitting between them. The CDR3 is made up of 12 amino acids. Germline CDR1 and CDR2: KGHSH and LQKENI. CDR3 sequence: CASSPPGDEQYF. In DNA, the CDR3 is TGTGCCAGCTCACCTCCAGGGGACGAGCAGTACTTC.

This clone was seen only once. The DNA for the CDR3 is TGTGCCTGGAGTAGACTAGCGGGGGGCTCCTACGAGCAGTACTTC. Translated, it gives CAWSRLAGGSYEQYF. The gene calls are TRBV30 and TRBJ2-7; 13 bases line up with TRBD2. The CDR3 is made up of 15 amino acids. V shed 2 bases and J 0 bases; nucleotides not matched to a gene: 1. Germline lookup yields CDR1 GTSNPN and CDR2 SVGIG (reference sequence).

This rearrangement joins TRBV29-1 to TRBJ1-1; D unclear. The CDR3 runs 10 residues. The V gene lost 4 bases and the J gene lost 8 bases, with 8 bases spanning the gap. Germline assignment: CDR1 SQVTM and CDR2 ANQGSEA. CDR3 loop: CSVVGLEAFF. For the CDR3, the DNA is TGCAGCGTTGTGGGTTTGGAAGCTTTCTTT.

V gene TRBV5-8 combines with J gene TRBJ1-3; a possible D gene is TRBD1 (6 bases). The CDR3 has 17 amino acids. Germline loops: CDR1 SGHTS, CDR2 YDEGEE. V was clipped by 4 bases and J by 0 bases, with 17 bases between them. CDR3 nucleotides: TGTGCCAGCAGCAATCGGGACACATACACCTCTGGAAACACCATATATTTT. It codes for CASSNRDTYTSGNTIYF.

This chain uses TRBV5-6 with TRBJ1-1; D not certain. Trimming stripped 0 bases from V and 10 bases from J, with 10 bases between. Looked up from germline, CDR1 is SGHDT and CDR2 is YYEEEE. The CDR3 consists of 12 residues. The chain's CDR3 is CASSLGPGGAFF. The CDR3 DNA reads as TGTGCCAGCAGCTTGGGCCCCGGTGGAGCTTTCTTT. Combining the CDR3 with reference TRBV5-6 and TRBJ1-1 gives the whole variable domain DAGVTQSPTHLIKTRGQQVTLRCSPKSGHDTVSWYQQALGQGPQFIFQYYEEEERQRGNFPDRFSGHQFPNYSSELNVNALLLGDSALYLCASSLGPGGAFFGQGTRLTVV.

This chain links TRBV5-5 with TRBJ2-5; weak D call: TRBD1 (6 bases). The V gene lost 0 bases and the J gene lost 5 bases, with 11 bases spanning the gap. Germline V gene data show CDR1 as SGHKS and CDR2 as YYEKEE (reference sequence). The CDR3 has 14 residues. The chain's CDR3 is CASSLVGAGETQYF. The CDR3 DNA reads TGTGCCAGCAGCTTGGTGGGGGCGGGTGAGACCCAGTACTTC.

This clone was seen a single time. V is TRBV6-1 and J is TRBJ2-4, with D perhaps TRBD1 (5 bases). This CDR3 region has 16 residues. CDR1 and CDR2 (germline): MNHNS, SASEGT. The germline V and J ends were trimmed by 0 bases and 2 bases, with 11 bases remaining between them. The CDR3, as DNA: TGTGCCAGCAGTGAAGCGGGGCCTCGATCCAAAAACATTCAGTACTTC. It is translated as CASSEAGPRSKNIQYF.

The chain combines TRBV2 with TRBJ2-7, with TRBD1 identical over 10 bases. The germline V gene has CDR1 SNHLY and CDR2 FYNNEI. The CDR3 is made up of 15 amino acids. Germline trimming cut 7 bases from V and 5 bases from J; bases unmatched to any gene: 11. The DNA of the CDR3 is TGTGCCAGCAAACTAACCGGGACAGGGGACAACGAGCAGTACTTC. Its translation is CASKLTGTGDNEQYF.

The V gene is TRBV5-6, the J gene TRBJ1-5, with a weak D call TRBD1 (5 bases). Germline lookup yields CDR1 SGHDT and CDR2 YYEEEE. CDR3 length: 15 amino acids. V was cut by 0 bases and J by 7 bases, with 14 bases left in between. CDR3 residues: CASSLAGGARQPQHF. The CDR3 nucleotides are TGTGCCAGCAGCTTGGCTGGTGGGGCAAGGCAGCCCCAGCATTTT.

The chain has TRBV19 and TRBJ1-2, with 8 bases fitting TRBD1. The V gene end was trimmed by 6 bases and the J gene end by 8 bases; junction bases not matched to a gene: 5. The CDR3 extends over 12 amino acids. Per germline, CDR1 LNHDA and CDR2 SQIVND (reference sequence). CDR3 nucleotide sequence: TGTGCCAGTAGAACAGGGGGGGAAGGCTACACCTTC. This sequence encodes CASRTGGEGYTF. Together with reference TRBV19 and TRBJ1-2, the CDR3 gives the full variable domain: DGGITQSPKYLFRKEGQNVTLSCEQNLNHDAMYWYRQDPGQGLRLIYYSQIVNDFQKGDIAEGYSVSREKKESFPLTVTSAQKNPTAFYLCASRTGGEGYTFGSGTRLTVV.

The rearrangement joins TRBV9 to TRBJ2-7; possible D gene TRBD1, 6 bases. Looked up from germline, CDR1 is SGDLS and CDR2 is YYNGEE. V dropped 4 bases and J dropped 1 base, with 24 bases sitting between them. The CDR3 consists of 18 residues. This CDR3 reads CASSTPRTGTPPSYEQYF. The CDR3 nucleotides are TGTGCCAGCAGCACCCCCCGAACAGGGACCCCGCCGTCCTACGAGCAGTACTTC. The variable domain in full, completed from reference TRBV9 and TRBJ2-7, reads DSGVTQTPKHLITATGQRVTLRCSPRSGDLSVYWYQQSLDQGLQFLIQYYNGEERAKGNILERFSAQQFPDLHSELNLSSLELGDSALYFCASSTPRTGTPPSYEQYFGPGTRLTVT.

The V and J genes are TRBV4-1 and TRBJ1-4, with a weak D call TRBD1 (5 bases). CDR1 MGHRA and CDR2 YSYEKL come from the germline V gene. The V and J ends lost 1 base and 0 bases respectively, with 15 bases between them. This CDR3 comprises 18 residues. The CDR3 DNA reads as TGCGCCAGCAGCCAAGGATCCGGGGCCCCCGCAACTAATGAAAAACTGTTTTTT. Protein sequence: CASSQGSGAPATNEKLFF.

The rearrangement links TRBV2 to TRBJ1-1; D is perhaps TRBD1 (5 bases). Trimming cost V 1 base and J 0 bases, with 18 bases left between them. Germline V CDR1 and CDR2: SNHLY, FYNNEI. The CDR3 runs to 18 residues. The CDR3 region has the DNA TGTGCCAGCAGTGAAGAGTGGGGAGGGGCTGGGGTGAACACTGAAGCTTTCTTT. Its translation: CASSEEWGGAGVNTEAFF.

The chain uses TRBV7-9 and TRBJ2-5; the D gene is possibly TRBD1 (6 bases). Germline V gene data show CDR1 as SEHNR and CDR2 as FQNEAQ (reference sequence). The CDR3 extends over 14 amino acids. V was shortened by 5 bases and J by 4 bases, with 14 bases between the two germline ends. CDR3: CASSNWTVAETQYF. The CDR3, as DNA: TGTGCCAGCAGCAATTGGACAGTCGCAGAGACCCAGTACTTC. The whole variable domain, filled in from reference TRBV7-9 and TRBJ2-5, reads DTGVSQNPRHKITKRGQNVTFRCDPISEHNRLYWYRQTLGQGPEFLTYFQNEAQLEKSRLLSDRFSAERPKGSFSTLEIQRTEQGDSAMYLCASSNWTVAETQYFGPGTRLLVL.

This clone showed up just once. The chain has TRBV27 and TRBJ1-1, with no clear D. The CDR3 loop spans 14 amino acids. Germline CDR1 and CDR2: MNHEY and SMNVEV (reference sequence). V was clipped by 0 bases and J by 3 bases, with 8 bases between them. The chain's CDR3 is CASSLSVEYTEAFF. For the CDR3, the DNA is TGTGCCAGCAGTTTATCAGTGGAGTACACTGAAGCTTTCTTT.

The chain links TRBV5-8 to TRBJ2-7; possible D gene TRBD1, 5 bases. CDR3 length: 13 residues. With 4 bases removed from V and 4 bases from J, the gap between germline ends came to 12 bases. CDR1 SGHTS and CDR2 YDEGEE come from the germline V gene. DNA of the CDR3: TGTGCCAGCAGCCCCAGCCAGGGATACGAGCAGTACTTC. It encodes CASSPSQGYEQYF.

This chain connects TRBV7-9 to TRBJ2-3, with D perhaps assigned TRBD1 or TRBD2 (7 bases each). This CDR3 is 15 amino acids long. CDR1 is SEHNR and CDR2 is FQNEAQ in the germline V gene (reference sequence). Trimming took 5 bases from V and 7 from J, leaving 19 bases between them. The CDR3 region has the DNA TGTGCCAGCAGCACCCAACGGGGGGACAGAAATACGCAGTATTTT. Amino acids: CASSTQRGDRNTQYF.

V is TRBV10-2 and J is TRBJ2-1; TRBD2 matches 13 bases. This CDR3 contains 15 residues. Trimming cost V 7 bases and J 5 bases; bases outside gene matches: 5. Germline CDR1 reads WSHSY; CDR2 reads SAAADI. The CDR3 nucleotides are TGCGCCAGCACCCCGGGACTAGCGGGGAACAATGAGCAGTTCTTC. It translates to CASTPGLAGNNEQFF.